Presented here are 24 T cell receptor beta chains from one specimen sequenced in a study of T-cell reconstitution after alpha-beta-depleted transplantation in children. For TCRbeta, the library was prepared with unique molecular identifiers. TCRdb reprocessed the PCR reads via MiXCR and lists one record per CDR3 protein. The data show about 420,000 distinct CDR3 sequences, approximately 11% seen once. The sequencing here drew on PBMCs from the stem cell graft donor, taken from the stem cell graft. The receptors were sampled from a human donor who donated a stem cell graft to a child with acute myeloid leukemia.

The table lists this clonotype with a few counts. The rearrangement links TRBV3-1 to TRBJ2-1, with 16 bases identical to TRBD2. V shed 0 bases and J 8 bases; nucleotides not matched to a gene: 10. The CDR3 is 19 residues long. In germline, CDR1 is LGHDT, CDR2 YNNKEL (reference sequence). The CDR3 coding sequence is TGTGCCAGCAGCCAAGACCTGGTGGGACTAGCGGGAGGGCCCCATGAGCAGTTCTTC. This sequence encodes CASSQDLVGLAGGPHEQFF.

This clonotype showed up many times. The DNA for the CDR3 is TGCGCCAGCAGCGGGGGGGCCTTGGTTTACAATGAGCAGTTCTTC. Its protein is CASSGGALVYNEQFF. The J gene is TRBJ2-1, the V gene TRBV5-1, with a weak D call TRBD2 (7 bases). V was clipped by 4 bases and J by 4 bases, with 15 bases between them. The CDR3 contains 15 residues. Germline V gene sequence: CDR1 SGHRS, CDR2 YFSETQ.

Only a few counts were recorded for this clonotype. This chain joins TRBV7-2 and TRBJ1-4, with TRBD1 matching 7 bases. Germline V lookup: CDR1 SGHTA, CDR2 FQGNSA. V shed 3 bases and J 0 bases; nucleotides not matched to a gene: 1. The length of the CDR3 is 15 residues. The chain's CDR3 is CASSFQGATNEKLFF. The DNA of the CDR3 is TGTGCCAGCAGCTTCCAGGGGGCAACTAATGAAAAACTGTTTTTT.

This clonotype was detected ten times or more. The chain recombines TRBV20-1 with TRBJ2-1; D perhaps matches TRBD1 (6 bases). CDR3 length equals 17 residues. The germline V and J ends were trimmed by 1 base and 1 base, with 17 bases remaining between them. CDR1 DFQATT and CDR2 SNEGSKA come from the germline V gene (reference sequence). The CDR3 loop reads CSARAYRAQGSYNEQFF. The CDR3 DNA reads as TGCAGTGCTAGAGCCTACAGGGCCCAAGGTTCCTACAATGAGCAGTTCTTC.

Many counts were recorded for this clonotype. The V call is TRBV5-1, the J call TRBJ2-1, with 10 bases lining up with TRBD1. Germline lookup yields CDR1 SGHRS and CDR2 YFSETQ. CDR3 size: 14 residues. After removal of 0 bases from V and 8 bases from J, the junction contained 2 bases not matched to a gene. The CDR3 loop is CASSLGQGADEQFF. The DNA for the CDR3 is TGCGCCAGCAGCTTGGGACAGGGGGCGGATGAGCAGTTCTTC.

This clonotype has a handful of counts. The chain recombines TRBV6-1 with TRBJ1-2; TRBD1 might be the D (6 bases). The length of the CDR3 is 14 residues. V was shortened by 6 bases and J by 3 bases, with 14 bases between the two germline ends. CDR1 and CDR2 from the germline V gene are MNHNS and SASEGT. CDR3 sequence reads: CASRGTTHYYGYTF. The CDR3 bases are TGTGCCAGCAGAGGGACAACGCATTACTATGGCTACACCTTC.

This clonotype was detected a few times. V usage is TRBV20-1 and J usage is TRBJ2-3, with D possibly being TRBD2 (5 bases). Trimming left V 6 bases short and J 0 bases short, with 13 bases between. Germline V gene data show CDR1 as DFQATT and CDR2 as SNEGSKA (reference sequence). This CDR3 spans 14 amino acids. As DNA, the CDR3 is TGCAGTGCACAAAGGACTGGGAGCACAGATACGCAGTATTTT. This sequence encodes CSAQRTGSTDTQYF.

This sequence joins TRBV2 and TRBJ1-2; D unclear. Germline CDR1 SNHLY, CDR2 FYNNEI. The CDR3 runs 14 residues. V gave up 2 bases and J gave up 6 bases, with 13 bases separating them. The CDR3 coding sequence is TGTGCCAGCAGTGAACCATTTGGGCGTAATGGCTACACCTTC. Encoded protein: CASSEPFGRNGYTF. Drawing the rest from reference TRBV2 and TRBJ1-2, the complete variable domain is EPEVTQTPSHQVTQMGQEVILRCVPISNHLYFYWYRQILGQKVEFLVSFYNNEISEKSEIFDDQFSVERPDGSNFTLKIRSTKLEDSAMYFCASSEPFGRNGYTFGSGTRLTVV.

This clonotype was recorded a few times. The J gene is TRBJ2-5, the V gene TRBV20-1; 9 bases map to TRBD2. The germline V gene encodes CDR1 DFQATT and CDR2 SNEGSKA (reference sequence). This CDR3 contains 14 residues. The V segment lost 8 bases and the J segment 5 bases; nucleotides outside the gene matches: 12. CDR3 amino acids: CSTPAGGPPETQYF. The CDR3 DNA reads TGCAGTACCCCGGCGGGGGGGCCTCCCGAGACCCAGTACTTC.

This clonotype was observed a handful of times. This rearrangement joins TRBV9 to TRBJ2-7; maybe TRBD1 (6 bases). Germline V lookup: CDR1 SGDLS, CDR2 YYNGEE. The ends were cut back, 1 base at V and 3 bases at J, with 11 bases in the middle. The CDR3 runs 14 residues. The CDR3 loop is CASSVSGASYEQYF. In DNA, the CDR3 is TGTGCCAGCAGCGTATCAGGGGCGAGCTACGAGCAGTACTTC.

This clonotype was detected many times. The chain employs TRBV29-1 and TRBJ2-4; unclear D gene. The germline gives CDR1 SQVTM, CDR2 ANQGSEA. Trimming pared 1 base from V and 9 bases from J, leaving 7 bases between. The CDR3 consists of 11 residues. Written as DNA, the CDR3 is TGCAGCGTTGAAGGGTCGGGCATTCAGTACTTC. Its protein is CSVEGSGIQYF.

This clonotype was counted at least ten times. The genes are TRBV25-1 and TRBJ1-2; D call uncertain. Germline V lookup: CDR1 MGHDK, CDR2 SYGVNS. This CDR3 has 15 amino acids. V gave up 3 bases and J gave up 8 bases, with 19 bases separating them. The CDR3 loop is CASSDPTSGIEGYTF. The DNA of the CDR3 is TGTGCCAGCAGTGACCCCACCTCGGGGATCGAAGGCTACACCTTC.

At least ten counts were recorded for this clonotype. The genes are TRBV12-3 or TRBV12-4 and TRBJ1-1; 8 bases are a match to TRBD1. The CDR3 extends over 14 amino acids. V lost 4 bases, J lost 3 bases, and 4 bases stayed unmatched. This chain's CDR3 is CASSSTGGYTEAFF. DNA of the CDR3: TGTGCCAGCAGTTCCACAGGGGGGTACACTGAAGCTTTCTTT.

This clonotype came up a few times. V is TRBV12-3 or TRBV12-4 and J is TRBJ2-7, with D possibly TRBD2 on 5 matching bases. V was clipped by 5 bases and J by 1 base, with 30 bases between them. The CDR3 extends over 20 amino acids. The CDR3 sequence: CASSHILAPFQPKESYEQYV. The CDR3 region has the DNA TGTGCCAGCAGTCACATCCTAGCTCCGTTCCAGCCCAAAGAATCCTACGAGCAGTACGTC.

Remarks on this clonotype: A clone one base away is much larger, so this may be a read error. Because it lacks the conserved phenylalanine or tryptophan at the end, this CDR3 is likely a read error. V usage is TRBV7-2 and J usage is TRBJ2-1, with D perhaps being TRBD1 or TRBD2 (5 bases each). Trimming took 5 bases from V and 5 from J, leaving 22 bases between them. The CDR3 runs 17 residues. The germline CDR1 and CDR2 sequences are SGHTA and FQGNSA. CDR3: CASSTRFEGRGHNEQFL. The CDR3 nucleotides read TGTGCCAGCAGCACCCGGTTCGAGGGGCGCGGCCACAATGAGCAGTTCTTG.

This clonotype has a count of ten or more. This chain connects TRBV5-1 to TRBJ2-1; 10 nucleotides match TRBD2. Trimming removed 4 bases from V and 8 bases from J; junction bases left unmatched: 9. The CDR3 spans 15 residues. In germline, CDR1 is SGHRS, CDR2 YFSETQ. The CDR3 reads CASSPPSGGRDEQFF. Here the CDR3 DNA reads TGCGCCAGCAGCCCCCCTAGCGGGGGCCGGGATGAGCAGTTCTTC. The full variable domain, completed using reference TRBV5-1 and TRBJ2-1, is KAGVTQTPRYLIKTRGQQVTLSCSPISGHRSVSWYQQTPGQGLQFLFEYFSETQRNKGNFPGRFSGRQFSNSRSEMNVSTLELGDSALYLCASSPPSGGRDEQFFGPGTRLTVL.

In its sample, this clonotype was seen a few times. The chain carries TRBV18 and TRBJ2-7; D gene unclear. This CDR3 is 13 amino acids long. Germline assignment: CDR1 KGHSH and CDR2 LQKENI. V was trimmed by 3 bases and J by 0 bases, leaving 6 bases between them. This CDR3 is CASSPASSYEQYV. The CDR3, as DNA: TGTGCCAGCTCACCGGCCAGCTCCTACGAGCAGTACGTC.

This clonotype was observed many times. The chain couples TRBV5-5 to TRBJ1-1, with D unresolved. The CDR3 is 13 amino acids. Trimming left V 0 bases short and J 3 bases short, with 6 bases between. Germline-derived CDR1 and CDR2 are SGHKS and YYEKEE (reference sequence). The CDR3 protein is CASSLGTHTEAFF. For the CDR3, the DNA is TGTGCCAGCAGCTTGGGGACTCACACTGAAGCTTTCTTT.

This clonotype appeared a few times. The V call is TRBV7-8, the J call TRBJ2-3; D is undetermined. Looked up from germline, CDR1 is SGHVS and CDR2 is FQNEAQ. The CDR3 is 13 amino acids. Trimming cost V 3 bases and J 6 bases, with 10 bases left between them. CDR3 residues: CASSFPGSDTQYF. The CDR3 coding sequence is TGTGCCAGCAGCTTCCCAGGCAGCGATACGCAGTATTTT.

Points on this clonotype: Germline is not matched at one junction end, which may reflect a read error. The J gene is TRBJ2-4, the V gene TRBV5-5, with 11 bases identical to TRBD2. Germline V CDR1 and CDR2: SGHKS, YYEKEE (reference sequence). There are 16 residues in the CDR3. In DNA form, the CDR3 reads TGTGCCAGCAGCCCGATGGGACTAGCGGCCACAAACATTCAGTACTTC. It encodes CASSPMGLAATNIQYF.

This clonotype was detected only once. Germline and junction disagree at one end, which may indicate a read error. The J gene is TRBJ2-5, the V gene TRBV7-6, with D uncertain. From germline, CDR1 is SGHVS and CDR2 FNYEAQ. CDR3 length: 14 amino acids. For the CDR3, the DNA is TGTGCCAGCAGCTTAGTTTCCGGCCAAGAGATCCAGTACTTC. This encodes CASSLVSGQEIQYF.

The chain is built from TRBV20-1 and TRBJ2-3, with 10 nucleotides matching TRBD2. The V gene end was trimmed by 3 bases and the J gene end by 5 bases; junction bases not matched to a gene: 5. The germline CDR1 and CDR2 sequences are DFQATT and SNEGSKA (reference sequence). This CDR3 spans 14 amino acids. DNA for the CDR3: TGCAGTGCTAGTGGCCTAGCGGGGGTAGATACGCAGTATTTT. Amino acids: CSASGLAGVDTQYF.

A few counts support this clonotype. V gene TRBV9 combines with J gene TRBJ2-3; unclear D gene. Germline V gene sequence: CDR1 SGDLS, CDR2 YYNGEE. The CDR3 extends over 14 amino acids. Trimming removed 8 bases at V and 2 bases at J, with 15 bases between. The CDR3 spells CASSKDPHTDTQYF. The DNA for the CDR3 is TGTGCCAGTTCCAAGGATCCCCACACAGATACGCAGTATTTT.

The chain combines TRBV12-3 or TRBV12-4 with TRBJ1-1; no definite D call. V was trimmed by 7 bases and J by 4 bases, leaving 13 bases between them. The CDR3 loop spans 13 amino acids. The CDR3 DNA reads as TGTGCCAGCAACTCCGTCTGGGGCACTGAAGCTTTCTTT. Its protein is CASNSVWGTEAFF.